A single sample gave rise to the 20 T cell receptor beta chains below, sequenced in a study of cytomegalovirus exposure and HLA in healthy donors. Researchers ran the PCR with 60 Vbeta and 13 Jbeta primers. Sequenced by immunoSEQ multiplex PCR; TCRdb stores in-frame clones only, minus some. The data show over 140,000 clones, 80% seen once. Sequences were obtained from PBMCs. The source of these receptors is a man aged 50-59 years in good health and CMV-seronegative.

A few counts support this clone. The V call is TRBV9, the J call TRBJ2-1; TRBD2 agrees at 11 bases. The germline gives CDR1 SGDLS, CDR2 YYNGEE. The trim removed 3 bases at V and 5 bases at J, leaving 1 base unmatched. CDR3 length: 14 residues. CDR3 in DNA: TGTGCCAGCAGCGCTAGCGGGAGGAACAATGAGCAGTTCTTC. Amino acid sequence: CASSASGRNNEQFF. The entire variable domain, with the rest obtained from reference TRBV9 and TRBJ2-1, is as follows: DSGVTQTPKHLITATGQRVTLRCSPRSGDLSVYWYQQSLDQGLQFLIQYYNGEERAKGNILERFSAQQFPDLHSELNLSSLELGDSALYFCASSASGRNNEQFFGPGTRLTVL.

The chain carries TRBV15 and TRBJ2-5; 8 nucleotides line up with TRBD2. The CDR3 extends over 18 amino acids. The V segment lost 5 bases and the J segment 3 bases; nucleotides outside the gene matches: 17. The germline gives CDR1 LNHNV, CDR2 YYDKDF (reference sequence). The CDR3 here is CATSPPTWRGVFEETQYF. The CDR3 bases are TGTGCCACCAGCCCACCGACCTGGCGGGGGGTTTTTGAAGAGACCCAGTACTTC. The variable domain in full, with the rest retrieved from reference TRBV15 and TRBJ2-5, is DAMVIQNPRYQVTQFGKPVTLSCSQTLNHNVMYWYQQKSSQAPKLLFHYYDKDFNNEADTPDNFQSRRPNTSFCFLDIRSPGLGDTAMYLCATSPPTWRGVFEETQYFGPGTRLLVL.

This clone was counted a few times. V is TRBV19 and J is TRBJ2-2; D is possibly TRBD1 (6 bases). V lost 7 bases and J 6 bases, leaving 15 bases between the germline ends. Germline CDR1 LNHDA, CDR2 SQIVND (reference sequence). This CDR3 has 14 amino acids. The CDR3 DNA sequence: TGTGCCAGTACCAGACTCACAGGGTCCGGGGAGCTGTTTTTT. Translated, it gives CASTRLTGSGELFF.

This chain uses TRBV5-1 with TRBJ2-7; a possible D gene is TRBD2 (5 bases). The germline V gene has CDR1 SGHRS and CDR2 YFSETQ. The CDR3 has 13 amino acids. Trimming took 3 bases from V and 3 from J, leaving 10 bases between them. CDR3 region: CASSWTGDYEQYF. The CDR3 coding sequence is TGCGCCAGCAGCTGGACCGGGGACTACGAGCAGTACTTC.

This clone was seen only once. The V call is TRBV9, the J call TRBJ2-3; 11 nucleotides match TRBD2. The length of the CDR3 is 17 residues. Looked up from germline, CDR1 is SGDLS and CDR2 is YYNGEE. V shed 0 bases and J 2 bases; nucleotides not matched to a gene: 5. CDR3 nucleotide sequence: TGTGCCAGCAGCGTAGGACTAGCGGGGCACTACACAGATACGCAGTATTTT. It yields the protein CASSVGLAGHYTDTQYF.

The rearrangement joins TRBV14 to TRBJ2-3; D unclear. There are 12 residues in the CDR3. Germline assignment: CDR1 SGHDN and CDR2 FVKESK. The V gene lost 4 bases and the J gene lost 2 bases, with 4 bases spanning the gap. CDR3 nucleotide sequence: TGTGCCAGCAGCCTAATCACAGATACGCAGTATTTT. As protein: CASSLITDTQYF.

This chain links TRBV29-1 with TRBJ1-2, with 8 bases aligning to TRBD1. V was clipped by 8 bases and J by 5 bases; unmatched bases: 7. CDR3 length: 12 residues. Germline V CDR1 and CDR2: SQVTM, ANQGSEA. The CDR3, as DNA: TGCAGCCCCACGGGACAGGAGTATGGCTACACCTTC. Translating gives CSPTGQEYGYTF.

The V call is TRBV27, the J call TRBJ1-1, with 7 bases lining up with TRBD1. In germline, CDR1 is MNHEY, CDR2 SMNVEV (reference sequence). J gave up 5 bases and V 0 bases, and 3 bases lay outside the gene matches. The CDR3 is 14 residues long. CDR3 nucleotides: TGTGCCAGCAGTTTATCGAGGGGGCGGACTGAAGCTTTCTTT. Translated, it gives CASSLSRGRTEAFF.

A word on this clone: At one end, the junction sequence differs from germline, possibly due to a read error. Distinct nucleotide sequences in the sample also encode this CDR3. The rearrangement joins TRBV6-1 to TRBJ1-1; TRBD1 agrees at 8 bases. Germline values: CDR1 MNHNS, CDR2 SASEGT. This CDR3 has 15 residues. CDR3 bases: TGTGCCAGTAGTGAGATTGACAGGGGTTACACTGAAGCTTTCTTT. Protein: CASSEIDRGYTEAFF.

The chain joins TRBV13 to TRBJ1-3, with D unclear. Trimming stripped 1 base from V and 5 bases from J, with 12 bases between. The CDR3 is made up of 15 amino acids. Germline CDR1 reads PRHDT; CDR2 reads FYEKMQ (reference sequence). CDR3 protein: CASSLVSPGRNTIYF. The CDR3 nucleotides read TGTGCCAGCAGCTTAGTCAGCCCGGGGAGAAACACCATATATTTT.

This rearrangement joins TRBV19 to TRBJ2-1, with 9 bases matching TRBD2. The CDR3 totals 14 residues. The V segment lost 7 bases and the J segment 9 bases; nucleotides outside the gene matches: 10. Germline V gene data show CDR1 as LNHDA and CDR2 as SQIVND (reference sequence). The CDR3 is CASMREGRWGEQFF. For the CDR3, the DNA is TGTGCCAGTATGCGGGAGGGCCGGTGGGGTGAGCAGTTCTTC. Drawing the rest from reference TRBV19 and TRBJ2-1, the complete variable domain is DGGITQSPKYLFRKEGQNVTLSCEQNLNHDAMYWYRQDPGQGLRLIYYSQIVNDFQKGDIAEGYSVSREKKESFPLTVTSAQKNPTAFYLCASMREGRWGEQFFGPGTRLTVL.

V and J are TRBV7-2 and TRBJ2-7, with 8 bases aligning to TRBD2. CDR1 and CDR2 (germline): SGHTA, FQGNSA. CDR3 size: 16 residues. Trimming removed 3 bases from V and 2 bases from J; junction bases left unmatched: 9. The CDR3 protein is CASSFWVSSGPYEQYF. As DNA, the CDR3 is TGTGCCAGCAGCTTTTGGGTTTCTAGCGGGCCCTACGAGCAGTACTTC.

J is TRBJ2-5 and V is TRBV11-2; D gene ambiguous. CDR3 length equals 11 residues. Per germline, CDR1 SGHAT and CDR2 FQNNGV. V was clipped by 5 bases and J by 3 bases, with 4 bases between them. CDR3 sequence (DNA): TGTGCCAGCAGCCCAAAAGAGACCCAGTACTTC. It specifies CASSPKETQYF.

The gene calls are TRBV19 and TRBJ2-2; TRBD2 aligns across 12 bases. This CDR3 comprises 15 residues. J was trimmed by 5 bases and V by 9 bases; bases with no gene match: 7. Germline loops: CDR1 LNHDA, CDR2 SQIVND (reference sequence). In DNA, the CDR3 is TGTGCCAGCGCGACTAGCGGGAGAGGTACCGGGGAGCTGTTTTTT. Its protein is CASATSGRGTGELFF.

The V and J genes are TRBV28 and TRBJ2-6, with TRBD2 as a possible D gene (6 bases). V was clipped by 6 bases and J by 1 base, with 13 bases between them. This CDR3 has 16 residues. Germline lookup yields CDR1 MDHEN and CDR2 SYDVKM. The CDR3 DNA follows: TGTGCCAGCAGAGGGAGGTTGTCTTCTGGGGCCAACGTCCTGACTTTC. It yields the protein CASRGRLSSGANVLTF.

The gene calls are TRBV4-1 and TRBJ1-1, with TRBD1 identical over 7 bases. CDR1 MGHRA and CDR2 YSYEKL come from the germline V gene. J gave up 2 bases and V 2 bases, and 5 bases lay outside the gene matches. CDR3 length: 15 residues. The DNA for the CDR3 is TGCGCCAGCAGCCAACCTGGACAGGTAAACACTGAAGCTTTCTTT. Translated: CASSQPGQVNTEAFF.

The chain couples TRBV11-1 to TRBJ2-7, with D uncertain. Germline assignment: CDR1 SGHAT and CDR2 FQDESV (reference sequence). This CDR3 comprises 13 residues. The V gene lost 1 base and the J gene lost 6 bases, with 10 bases spanning the gap. CDR3 in amino acids: CASSLDGPGEQYF. As DNA, the CDR3 is TGTGCCAGCAGCTTAGATGGTCCGGGCGAGCAGTACTTC.

This clone was seen once. The gene calls are TRBV9 and TRBJ2-5, with 12 bases matching TRBD1. The V and J ends lost 0 bases and 7 bases, in that order; junction bases with no gene match: 7. Germline CDR1 is SGDLS and CDR2 is YYNGEE. This CDR3 comprises 16 residues. The CDR3 bases are TGTGCCAGCAGCGTAGAGGGACAGGGGGCCGTAATGACCCAGTACTTC. This translates into CASSVEGQGAVMTQYF.

This clone is a singleton in its sample. The CDR3 nucleotides are TGTGCCAGCAGCCCCCTCGTAAGTAGCTGGAATGAGCAGTTCTTC. Its translation: CASSPLVSSWNEQFF. The chain carries TRBV9 and TRBJ2-1; D gene unclear. There are 15 residues in the CDR3. The V gene's germline CDR1 is SGDLS and CDR2 YYNGEE. Trimming left V 4 bases short and J 7 bases short, with 18 bases between. Combining the CDR3 with reference TRBV9 and TRBJ2-1 gives the whole variable domain DSGVTQTPKHLITATGQRVTLRCSPRSGDLSVYWYQQSLDQGLQFLIQYYNGEERAKGNILERFSAQQFPDLHSELNLSSLELGDSALYFCASSPLVSSWNEQFFGPGTRLTVL.

The chain uses TRBV2 and TRBJ1-5; weak D call: TRBD1 (5 bases). The CDR3 covers 13 residues. Trimming stripped 5 bases from V and 4 bases from J, with 9 bases between. Per germline, CDR1 SNHLY and CDR2 FYNNEI. The CDR3, as DNA: TGTGCCAGCAGTTTGACAGAGAATCAGCCCCAGCATTTT. The encoded protein is CASSLTENQPQHF. The full variable domain, with the rest looked up from reference TRBV2 and TRBJ1-5, is EPEVTQTPSHQVTQMGQEVILRCVPISNHLYFYWYRQILGQKVEFLVSFYNNEISEKSEIFDDQFSVERPDGSNFTLKIRSTKLEDSAMYFCASSLTENQPQHFGDGTRLSIL.